A selection of T cell receptor beta chains follows, all from one sample in a study of a mutant IDH1 vaccine in newly diagnosed glioma. These receptors' targets are unknown. The table came from immunoSEQ multiplex PCR; TCRdb's copy has only in-frame clones and leaves some out. Altogether around 40,000 clones are present, around 82% being singletons, with the ten largest covering around 19%. The sample consisted of PBMCs, taken from a glioma patient whose treatment included an IDH1 peptide vaccine. These receptors were obtained from a man between 18 and 29 years old with glioma. Some clones in this sample may be carry-over from other donors' samples. Both conserved end residues are part of each CDR3. Each record gives: J gene, D gene, V gene, clone size, CDR3 protein, CDR3 DNA. The D gene is left open where the match is weak. A clone size is listed for some rows: how often the clone was seen (once, few, many), or a class if it is expanded.

j_gene: TRBJ1-2; d_gene: -; v_gene: TRBV4-2; abundance: few; CDR3aa: CASSRWTEGYTF; CDR3nt: TGTGCCAGCAGCCGGTGGACAGAAGGCTACACCTTC
j_gene: TRBJ1-1; d_gene: -; v_gene: TRBV5-4; abundance: few; CDR3aa: CASSLTATEAFF; CDR3nt: TGTGCCAGCAGCTTGACAGCCACTGAAGCTTTCTTT
j_gene: TRBJ2-2; d_gene: TRBD1; v_gene: TRBV6-5; abundance: -; CDR3aa: CASSYSGTGTGELFF; CDR3nt: TGTGCCAGCAGTTACTCGGGGACAGGGACCGGGGAGCTGTTTTTT
j_gene: TRBJ1-5; d_gene: -; v_gene: TRBV15; abundance: -; CDR3aa: CATSTAPQGGGSNQPQHF; CDR3nt: TGTGCCACCAGCACCGCACCACAGGGAGGTGGAAGCAATCAGCCCCAGCATTTT
j_gene: TRBJ2-7; d_gene: TRBD1; v_gene: TRBV7-9; abundance: -; CDR3aa: CASSLVEGAYEQYF; CDR3nt: TGTGCCAGCAGCTTAGTCGAGGGGGCTTACGAGCAGTACTTC
j_gene: TRBJ2-2; d_gene: -; v_gene: TRBV7-8; abundance: -; CDR3aa: CASSLVPTGELFF; CDR3nt: TGTGCCAGCAGCTTAGTTCCGACCGGGGAGCTGTTTTTT
j_gene: TRBJ1-5; d_gene: -; v_gene: TRBV6-5; abundance: -; CDR3aa: CASSQGFLDNQPQHF; CDR3nt: TGTGCCAGCAGTCAGGGGTTTTTGGACAATCAGCCCCAGCATTTT
j_gene: TRBJ1-5; d_gene: TRBD1; v_gene: TRBV19; abundance: -; CDR3aa: CASSRTGDRNQPQHF; CDR3nt: TGTGCCAGTAGTCGTACAGGGGATCGCAATCAGCCCCAGCATTTT
j_gene: TRBJ1-1; d_gene: TRBD1; v_gene: TRBV6-4; abundance: -; CDR3aa: CASSGNRGEAFF; CDR3nt: TGTGCCAGCAGTGGCAACAGGGGTGAAGCTTTCTTT
j_gene: TRBJ2-7; d_gene: -; v_gene: TRBV12-5; abundance: -; CDR3aa: CASGSRPSYEQYF; CDR3nt: TGTGCTAGCGGGAGTAGACCCTCCTACGAGCAGTACTTC
j_gene: TRBJ1-2; d_gene: TRBD1; v_gene: TRBV7-9; abundance: -; CDR3aa: CASSSRTGDGNYGYTF; CDR3nt: TGTGCCAGCAGCTCCAGGACAGGGGACGGAAACTATGGCTACACCTTC
j_gene: TRBJ2-2; d_gene: -; v_gene: TRBV6-5; abundance: few; CDR3aa: CASSYSNTGELFF; CDR3nt: TGTGCCAGCAGTTACTCAAACACCGGGGAGCTGTTTTTT
j_gene: TRBJ2-7; d_gene: -; v_gene: TRBV19; abundance: -; CDR3aa: CASSIPGRLPGKSYEQYF; CDR3nt: TGTGCCAGTAGTATCCCCGGCAGGCTCCCGGGGAAATCCTACGAGCAGTACTTC
j_gene: TRBJ1-1; d_gene: -; v_gene: TRBV6-5; abundance: -; CDR3aa: CASSYGGARTEAFF; CDR3nt: TGTGCCAGCAGTTACGGGGGGGCTCGCACTGAAGCTTTCTTT
j_gene: TRBJ1-1; d_gene: -; v_gene: TRBV25-1; abundance: -; CDR3aa: CASSDLKSRPTEAFF; CDR3nt: TGTGCCAGCAGTGATTTGAAATCCCGCCCCACTGAAGCTTTCTTT